One sample yielded the 24 T cell receptor beta chains listed below, sequenced in a study of OX40 agonist ivuxolimab in advanced cancers. The method was immunoSEQ multiplex PCR; TCRdb's version includes in-frame clones alone and lacks a portion of them. The repertoire has 70,000 to 80,000 clones, around nine tenths of them found once; the top ten carry 5% to 7%. Source: CD4+ or CD8+ T cells sorted from blood, taken in a trial of the OX40 agonist ivuxolimab. These receptors all come from an adult with an advanced solid tumor such as melanoma, head and neck, liver or kidney cancer.

The chain combines TRBV11-2 with TRBJ2-5, with a tentative D call TRBD1 (6 bases). The germline V and J ends were trimmed by 1 base and 6 bases, with 18 bases remaining between them. Germline lookup yields CDR1 SGHAT and CDR2 FQNNGV. The CDR3 extends over 16 amino acids. Here the CDR3 reads CASSLGGVGRGQTQYF. Written as DNA, the CDR3 is TGTGCCAGCAGCTTAGGAGGCGTTGGCAGGGGACAGACCCAGTACTTC.

The chain has TRBV29-1 and TRBJ1-2, with D maybe TRBD1 (5 bases). The CDR3 totals 12 residues. V lost 1 base, J lost 4 bases, and 7 bases lay in between. The germline gives CDR1 SQVTM, CDR2 ANQGSEA. The DNA for the CDR3 is TGCAGCGTTGAAGGGGGGTTCTATGGCTACACCTTC. Translated: CSVEGGFYGYTF.

This chain uses TRBV2 with TRBJ2-5; 7 bases map to TRBD1. The ends lost 5 bases at V and 4 bases at J; junction bases unmatched: 4. The CDR3 loop spans 13 amino acids. Germline lookup yields CDR1 SNHLY and CDR2 FYNNEI. The CDR3 loop reads CASSYRGGETQYF. The CDR3 nucleotides are TGTGCCAGCAGTTACAGGGGCGGAGAGACCCAGTACTTC.

The V gene is TRBV30, the J gene TRBJ2-2; 8 bases align to TRBD1. V dropped 3 bases and J dropped 4; count of bases not matched to a gene: 4. The CDR3 consists of 14 residues. CDR1 is GTSNPN and CDR2 is SVGIG in the germline V gene (reference sequence). Here the CDR3 reads CAWSGQGTTGELFF. In DNA, the CDR3 is TGTGCCTGGAGCGGACAGGGCACCACCGGGGAGCTGTTTTTT.

The chain's CDR3 is CASSFQVNTEAFF. CDR3 DNA sequence: TGTGCCAGCAGTTTCCAGGTGAACACTGAAGCTTTCTTT. The chain combines TRBV6-6 with TRBJ1-1; D gene uncertain. Trimming left V 4 bases short and J 0 bases short, with 6 bases between. The CDR3 sequence is 13 residues long. Germline V CDR1 and CDR2: MNHNY, SVGAGI (reference sequence).

The chain carries TRBV23-1 and TRBJ1-1; D gene ambiguous. TRBV23-1 is designated an ORF whose function remains uncertain. Between the trimmed V and J ends, which lost 4 bases and 1 base, there was a span of 10 bases. This CDR3 has 14 amino acids. The CDR3 sequence is CASSPKGPNTEAFF. In DNA form, the CDR3 reads TGCGCCAGCAGTCCCAAAGGGCCGAACACTGAAGCTTTCTTT.

The V call is TRBV5-4, the J call TRBJ2-1; TRBD1 aligns across 7 bases. Trimming took 1 base from V and 1 from J; bases not matched to a gene: 5. This CDR3 region has 16 residues. Germline V gives CDR1 SGHNT, CDR2 YYREEE (reference sequence). In nucleotides, the CDR3 is TGTGCCAGCAGCTTGCAGACAGGGCCTTCCTACAATGAGCAGTTCTTC. Translation: CASSLQTGPSYNEQFF.

The chain employs TRBV11-2 and TRBJ2-7; possibly TRBD2 for D (6 bases). Looked up from germline, CDR1 is SGHAT and CDR2 is FQNNGV. V was clipped by 1 base and J by 3 bases, with 13 bases between them. CDR3 length: 15 residues. The CDR3 coding sequence is TGTGCCAGCAGCTTAGTCCTGAACGGGGGCTACGAGCAGTACTTC. The encoded protein is CASSLVLNGGYEQYF.

The chain recombines TRBV28 with TRBJ2-7; the D gene is possibly TRBD1 (6 bases). This CDR3 region has 16 residues. V shed 4 bases and J shed 2 bases, with 18 bases lying between them. The V gene's germline CDR1 is MDHEN and CDR2 SYDVKM. The CDR3 DNA reads TGTGCCAGCAGTTCCCTAGACAGGCAAAATCCCTACGAGCAGTACTTC. Residues: CASSSLDRQNPYEQYF.

V usage is TRBV6-5 and J usage is TRBJ2-2, with a tentative D call TRBD1 (5 bases). The CDR3 is 14 residues long. V shed 3 bases and J shed 7 bases, with 12 bases lying between them. The germline gives CDR1 MNHEY, CDR2 SVGAGI. CDR3 bases: TGTGCCAGCAGTTATCAGGGTTTGGGCGGGGAGCTGTTTTTT. Amino acid sequence: CASSYQGLGGELFF.

This rearrangement joins TRBV7-2 to TRBJ2-5; D call uncertain. The length of the CDR3 is 14 residues. Per the germline V gene, CDR1 is SGHTA and CDR2 is FQGNSA. The V end lost 0 bases, the J end lost 2 bases, and 7 bases lay between the germline ends. Here the CDR3 reads CASSLAGGQETQYF. In DNA form, the CDR3 reads TGTGCCAGCAGCTTAGCCGGCGGACAAGAGACCCAGTACTTC.

In its sample, this clone was seen a few times. This rearrangement joins TRBV6-5 to TRBJ2-7; 7 bases agree with TRBD1. Germline V gene data show CDR1 as MNHEY and CDR2 as SVGAGI. V shed 5 bases and J 7 bases; nucleotides not matched to a gene: 5. This CDR3 has 12 amino acids. DNA of the CDR3: TGTGCCAGCAGTGTACAGGGGTGGGAGCAGTACTTC. Protein sequence: CASSVQGWEQYF.

The chain has TRBV9 and TRBJ1-2; TRBD1 matches 7 bases. Germline V gene data show CDR1 as SGDLS and CDR2 as YYNGEE. Trimming cost V 4 bases and J 4 bases; bases outside gene matches: 10. The CDR3 extends over 15 amino acids. The CDR3 region is CASSKPGQPSYGYTF. CDR3 sequence (DNA): TGTGCCAGCAGCAAACCGGGACAGCCTTCCTATGGCTACACCTTC.

The gene calls are TRBV5-1 and TRBJ1-1; D uncertain. This CDR3 has 13 residues. V lost 0 bases, J lost 0 bases, and 3 bases lay in between. The germline V gene has CDR1 SGHRS and CDR2 YFSETQ. The CDR3, as DNA: TGCGCCAGCAGCTTGGTCGTGAACACTGAAGCTTTCTTT. This codes for CASSLVVNTEAFF.

The rearrangement uses TRBV5-6 and TRBJ1-6; the D gene is possibly TRBD1 (6 bases). Trimming pared 1 base from V and 12 bases from J, leaving 20 bases between. The CDR3 is 16 amino acids. Germline assignment: CDR1 SGHDT and CDR2 YYEEEE. The CDR3 loop is CASSLLSSGALGPLHF. CDR3 bases: TGTGCCAGCAGCTTGCTATCATCAGGGGCCTTAGGACCCCTCCACTTT.

This chain uses TRBV7-9 with TRBJ1-1; 8 bases match TRBD1. Germline lookup yields CDR1 SEHNR and CDR2 FQNEAQ (reference sequence). Trimming at V came to 6 bases and at J to 10 bases, leaving 16 bases not matched to a gene. The CDR3 runs 15 residues. In nucleotides, the CDR3 is TGTGCCAGCAGATTATTCCCTGACAGGGGAGTAAGAGCTTTCTTT. This gives the protein CASRLFPDRGVRAFF.

This clone appeared a single time. The chain joins TRBV9 to TRBJ1-2, with D uncertain. The CDR3 is 15 amino acids. From germline, CDR1 is SGDLS and CDR2 YYNGEE. Trimming cost V 0 bases and J 5 bases, with 14 bases left between them. The CDR3 sequence is CASSVGLERSYGYTF. CDR3 DNA sequence: TGTGCCAGCAGCGTAGGATTGGAGAGATCTTATGGCTACACCTTC.

This sequence joins TRBV25-1 and TRBJ1-1; TRBD1 agrees at 7 bases. From germline, CDR1 is MGHDK and CDR2 SYGVNS. The CDR3 consists of 15 residues. Trimming removed 5 bases from V and 6 bases from J; junction bases left unmatched: 12. The CDR3 DNA reads as TGTGCCAGCAGTTTCACAGGGGCCAGGGGCGCTGAAGCTTTCTTT. It is translated as CASSFTGARGAEAFF.

The chain is built from TRBV9 and TRBJ2-7; TRBD1 matches 9 bases. The CDR3 length is 14 residues. CDR1 and CDR2 from the germline V gene are SGDLS and YYNGEE. V was clipped by 3 bases and J by 5 bases; unmatched bases: 6. CDR3 in amino acids: CASSEVQGAHEQYF. The CDR3 DNA follows: TGTGCCAGCAGCGAGGTACAGGGGGCCCACGAGCAGTACTTC. The whole variable domain, filled in from reference TRBV9 and TRBJ2-7, reads DSGVTQTPKHLITATGQRVTLRCSPRSGDLSVYWYQQSLDQGLQFLIQYYNGEERAKGNILERFSAQQFPDLHSELNLSSLELGDSALYFCASSEVQGAHEQYFGPGTRLTVT.

The rearrangement uses TRBV7-8 and TRBJ2-7; D gene ambiguous. CDR1 and CDR2 (germline): SGHVS, FQNEAQ. CDR3 length equals 15 residues. Trimming cost V 2 bases and J 0 bases, with 11 bases left between them. The DNA for the CDR3 is TGTGCCAGCAGCTTACGAATTGGAGTCTCCTACGAGCAGTACTTC. The encoded protein is CASSLRIGVSYEQYF.

This clone was detected a few times. The chain couples TRBV19 to TRBJ1-5, with D unresolved. V lost 7 bases and J 6 bases, leaving 10 bases between the germline ends. The germline gives CDR1 LNHDA, CDR2 SQIVND (reference sequence). The CDR3 is 12 amino acids. The CDR3 reads CASTQSTQPQHF. The DNA of the CDR3 is TGTGCCAGTACACAGTCTACTCAGCCCCAGCATTTT. Looking up the rest from reference TRBV19 and TRBJ1-5 gives the full variable domain: DGGITQSPKYLFRKEGQNVTLSCEQNLNHDAMYWYRQDPGQGLRLIYYSQIVNDFQKGDIAEGYSVSREKKESFPLTVTSAQKNPTAFYLCASTQSTQPQHFGDGTRLSIL.

The chain couples TRBV28 to TRBJ1-5; no reliable D call. Germline CDR1 reads MDHEN; CDR2 reads SYDVKM. The V end lost 8 bases, the J end lost 5 bases, and 16 bases lay between the germline ends. This CDR3 region has 14 residues. CDR3 nucleotide sequence: TGTGCCAGCTCCCCGAGGGTATATTATCAGCCCCAGCATTTT. Amino acids: CASSPRVYYQPQHF.

This clone was seen just once. CDR3 sequence reads: CASSLDGRAVSYNEQFF. In nucleotides, the CDR3 is TGTGCCAGCAGCTTAGACGGGAGGGCCGTCTCCTACAATGAGCAGTTCTTC. The chain recombines TRBV7-3 with TRBJ2-1; 8 bases line up with TRBD2. The J segment lost 0 bases and the V segment lost 2 bases, leaving 6 bases of the junction unmatched. CDR3 size: 17 residues. CDR1 is SGHTA and CDR2 is FQGTGA in the germline V gene.

The genes are TRBV28 and TRBJ2-7; D is undetermined. Trimming took off 3 bases at V and 1 base at J, with 7 bases between the two ends. Germline CDR1 and CDR2: MDHEN and SYDVKM. CDR3 size: 13 residues. CDR3 coding DNA: TGTGCCAGCAGTTTCATAGGTTCCTACGAGCAGTACTTC. Encoded protein: CASSFIGSYEQYF.